Sequencing of this T cell receptor beta chain was carried out in a study of shared clonotypes between healthy human individuals. Study in general: Used for every donor were three CD4 naive, three CD4 memory, two CD8 naive and one CD8 memory plate. Study findings and constraints: Four donors showed sharing of around 5% of naive CD4 clonotypes.

Researchers ran the assay at a deep level. Repertoires were generated with immunoSEQ multiplex PCR, while TCRdb's copy carries only in-frame clones and drops some. The sample lists around 1.4 million clones; 98% were seen once. Comment on this clone: Its cognate antigen is unknown.

This clonotype originated in a man aged 25 to 45 in good health. Input material: naive CD4+ T cells sorted from blood. Subset denoted: CD45RA+ positively selected.

The CDR3 loop is CASSQGGSRTDTQYF. For the CDR3, the DNA is TGTGCCAGCAGCCAAGGGGGTAGCCGCACAGATACGCAGTATTTT. The rearrangement joins TRBV11-3 to TRBJ2-3, with D possibly TRBD1 on 6 matching bases. V dropped 5 bases and J dropped 1 base, with 13 bases sitting between them. Germline V lookup: CDR1 SGHNT, CDR2 YENEEA. CDR3 size: 15 residues.